The TCR beta chain under discussion was sequenced for a study of blood T cell repertoires in COVID-19. Study at large: Whether acute or convalescent, the COVID-19 samples came from the United States, Italy and Spain. PBMCs, B-cell-depleted T cells, or T cells provided the cDNA or gDNA that made up the material.

This clone has only a few counts. Trimming at V came to 4 bases and at J to 1 base, leaving 3 bases not matched to a gene. The CDR3 consists of 15 residues. Germline V gene lookup returns CDR1 SGHDT and CDR2 YYEEEE. The data were produced by immunoSEQ multiplex PCR, yet TCRdb's version contains in-frame clones alone and is incomplete. The sample holds around 200,000 clones; approximately 85% are singletons and the top ten take roughly 5%. The TCR comes from an elderly woman with acute or convalescent COVID-19. The material sequenced was peripheral blood. The chain recombines TRBV5-6 with TRBJ2-2; 8 nucleotides align to TRBD1. CDR3 coding DNA: TGTGCCAGCAGCCCGGACAGGGAGAACACCGGGGAGCTGTTTTTT. Translated, it gives CASSPDRENTGELFF.